One T cell receptor (beta chain) is described in this entry. Its antigen is as yet unknown. The data derive from a study of T cell responses to AZD1222 COVID-19 vaccine. Study in general: Pooled in the analysis were second doses at about 4 or about 12 weeks. Whole-study results and caveats: Clonal diversity may have been underestimated, and the donors were mostly white British, with more females than males. CD4 TCRs associated with vaccination spanned spike, dominating at 160-218 and 743-854. Sampling that yielded the repertoires occurred only after the peak T cell response.

Trimming removed 1 base at V and 8 bases at J, with 14 bases between. Germline V gene lookup returns CDR1 LGHNA and CDR2 YSLEER. The CDR3 covers 14 residues. Clones were read by immunoSEQ multiplex PCR, and TCRdb kept only the in-frame ones, dropping some. The profile covers roughly 160,000 clones, with approximately 92% appearing a single time and 6.9% taken by the ten largest. This chain connects TRBV4-3 to TRBJ1-2; D not resolved. Sequenced material: peripheral blood, taken on day 0 of AZD1222 vaccination. The source is an adult in good health. In DNA, the CDR3 is TGCGCCAGCAGCCAAGGGAGGCCGCTAGAAGGCTACACCTTC. Translated, it gives CASSQGRPLEGYTF.